These T cell receptor beta chains were read from a single sample in a study of T cell repertoires in cytomegalovirus infection. One entry per CDR3 protein results from TCRdb running MiXCR on the reads. The table includes roughly 230,000 distinct CDR3 sequences, 15% to 20% detected once. The sequencing sample was made of CD8+ T cells from PBMCs. The receptors derive from a human donor in good health (CMV status not recorded). Some clones in this sample may be carry-over from other donors' samples. Each CDR3 is given with its conserved first and last residue. The D gene is left open where the match is weak. The size entry is marked missing in some rows and otherwise reads once, few, many or a size class.

clone size,D gene,V gene,J gene,CDR3 protein,CDR3 DNA
.,.,TRBV20-1,TRBJ1-1,CSARVSARGSRGTEAFF,TGCAGTGCTAGAGTTTCCGCAAGGGGCTCTAGGGGCACTGAAGCTTTCTTT
few,.,TRBV20-1,TRBJ1-2,CSARTASYGYTF,TGCAGTGCTAGGACCGCCAGCTATGGCTACACCTTC
.,.,TRBV3-1,TRBJ1-2,CASSQRENELYGYTF,TGTGCCAGCAGCCAAAGGGAAAATGAACTGTATGGCTACACCTTC
many,.,TRBV6-2/TRBV6-3,TRBJ2-1,CASSPRGPDSYNEQFF,TGTGCCAGCAGTCCTCGCGGGCCGGATTCCTACAATGAGCAGTTCTTC
few,TRBD1,TRBV18,TRBJ2-1,CASSPYDPGQGSLGNEQFF,TGTGCCAGCTCACCCTATGACCCGGGACAGGGGAGTTTGGGCAATGAGCAGTTCTTC
many,.,TRBV7-6,TRBJ1-1,CASSRLGGGTEAFF,TGTGCCAGCAGCCGTCTTGGAGGAGGCACTGAAGCTTTCTTT
.,.,TRBV6-5,TRBJ1-2,CASSYGGGQAGYTF,TGTGCCAGCAGTTACGGGGGGGGGCAGGCTGGCTACACCTTC
.,.,TRBV20-1,TRBJ2-1,CSASTQSDEQFF,TGCAGTGCTAGTACACAGAGCGATGAGCAGTTCTTC
many,.,TRBV27,TRBJ1-6,CASKLRTGHTTEPLHF,TGTGCCAGCAAACTCCGGACGGGACACACCACCGAACCCCTCCACTTT
few,.,TRBV20-1,TRBJ2-7,CSARGTKSSYEQYF,TGCAGTGCTAGAGGAACCAAGAGCTCCTACGAGCAGTACTTC
many,TRBD1,TRBV7-2,TRBJ2-1,CASSLYRGDNEQFF,TGTGCCAGCAGCTTATACAGGGGCGACAATGAGCAGTTCTTC
.,TRBD1,TRBV18,TRBJ2-5,CASSRTTGKETQYF,TGTGCCAGCTCACGGACGACAGGGAAGGAGACCCAGTACTTC
.,TRBD2,TRBV9,TRBJ2-7,CASSVASGGPYEQYF,TGTGCCAGCAGCGTAGCTAGCGGGGGGCCCTACGAGCAGTACTTC
many,.,TRBV7-6,TRBJ2-5,CASSLIAGALNQETQYF,TGTGCCAGCAGCTTAATCGCGGGGGCGCTTAACCAAGAGACCCAGTACTTC
.,.,TRBV6-2/TRBV6-3,TRBJ1-5,CASSYPDSNQPQHF,TGTGCCAGCAGTTACCCCGATAGCAATCAGCCCCAGCATTTT
.,TRBD1,TRBV4-1,TRBJ2-3,CASSPSGTGLSDTQYF,TGCGCCAGCAGCCCTTCCGGGACAGGGCTCTCAGATACGCAGTATTTT
.,.,TRBV7-6,TRBJ2-3,CASSLGGGVFTDTQYF,TGTGCCAGCAGCTTAGGGGGTGGGGTATTCACAGATACGCAGTATTTT
.,.,TRBV6-2/TRBV6-3,TRBJ2-7,CASRVVRDGFYEQYF,TGTGCCAGCAGGGTCGTCCGGGACGGATTTTACGAGCAGTACTTC
many,.,TRBV7-6,TRBJ1-1,CASSLDEGGTEAFF,TGTGCCAGCAGCTTAGATGAGGGAGGCACTGAAGCTTTCTTT
many,TRBD1,TRBV6-2/TRBV6-3,TRBJ2-7,CASSSSTGVWTYEQYF,TGTGCCAGCAGCTCTTCGACAGGGGTGTGGACCTACGAGCAGTACTTC
.,.,TRBV27,TRBJ2-7,CASSLNRGGEQYF,TGTGCCAGCAGTTTAAATAGGGGGGGTGAGCAGTACTTC
.,.,TRBV13,TRBJ1-4,CASSLSEQGRGEKLFF,TGTGCCAGCAGCTTAAGCGAACAGGGACGGGGGGAAAAACTGTTTTTT
.,TRBD1,TRBV10-3,TRBJ1-6,CAISTGTGVESSPLHF,TGTGCCATCAGCACCGGGACAGGGGTCGAAAGTTCACCCCTCCACTTT
many,.,TRBV7-9,TRBJ1-3,CASSQLSPETGNTIYF,TGTGCCAGCAGCCAATTAAGCCCCGAGACTGGAAACACCATATATTTT
many,.,TRBV6-2/TRBV6-3,TRBJ1-1,CASSQWVPGPNTEAFF,TGTGCCAGCAGTCAATGGGTGCCGGGCCCGAACACTGAAGCTTTCTTT
many,TRBD2,TRBV7-7,TRBJ2-1,CASSLGAGGSNEQFF,TGTGCTAGCAGCTTAGGAGCGGGGGGTAGTAATGAGCAGTTCTTC
.,TRBD1,TRBV28,TRBJ1-4,CASSFSSAPGGATNEKLFF,TGTGCCAGCAGTTTTAGTTCAGCGCCAGGGGGTGCAACTAATGAAAAACTGTTTTTT
many,.,TRBV27,TRBJ1-1,CASSPSEGTEAFF,TGTGCCAGCAGCCCTTCGGAAGGGACTGAAGCTTTCTTT
many,.,TRBV7-2,TRBJ2-6,CAIEKGTGFSSGANVLTF,TGTGCCATCGAGAAGGGAACAGGGTTCTCCTCTGGGGCCAACGTCCTGACTTTC
.,TRBD1,TRBV28,TRBJ1-6,CASRYDRGREFEGSPLHF,TGTGCCAGCAGATACGACAGGGGACGAGAGTTCGAAGGTTCACCCCTCCACTTT
.,TRBD2,TRBV4-3,TRBJ2-2,CASSQEHSGGNTGELFF,TGCGCCAGCAGCCAAGAACATAGCGGGGGAAACACCGGGGAGCTGTTTTTT
many,.,TRBV7-6,TRBJ2-2,CASSFVGLGTGELFF,TGTGCCAGCAGCTTTGTGGGGCTGGGGACCGGGGAGCTGTTTTTT
.,TRBD2,TRBV6-6,TRBJ2-1,CASSYESGGNEQFF,TGTGCCAGCAGTTACGAAAGCGGGGGCAATGAGCAGTTCTTC
.,.,TRBV20-1,TRBJ2-7,CSASSTGLGYEQYF,TGCAGTGCTAGTTCCACGGGATTAGGTTACGAGCAGTACTTC
many,.,TRBV25-1,TRBJ1-4,CASSGRDVNEKLFF,TGTGCCAGCAGTGGCCGGGACGTGAATGAAAAACTGTTTTTT
many,TRBD2,TRBV7-8,TRBJ2-7,CASRSPGGGGNYEQYF,TGTGCCAGCAGAAGTCCGGGAGGCGGGGGTAATTACGAGCAGTACTTC
many,.,TRBV7-2,TRBJ2-7,CASSFPGNHYEQYF,TGTGCCAGCAGCTTCCCGGGAAACCACTACGAGCAGTACTTC
few,.,TRBV5-1,TRBJ2-1,CASSLGGDSGNEQFF,TGCGCCAGCAGCTTGGGGGGCGACTCGGGAAATGAGCAGTTCTTC
.,.,TRBV28,TRBJ2-5,CASSFPGQTYQETQYF,TGTGCCAGCAGTTTCCCCGGACAGACGTACCAAGAGACCCAGTACTTC
few,.,TRBV5-6,TRBJ2-5,CASSQTGVKETQYF,TGTGCCAGCAGCCAGACAGGTGTGAAAGAGACCCAGTACTTC
.,.,TRBV20-1,TRBJ2-7,CSARDPTGPYEQYF,TGCAGTGCTAGAGATCCCACAGGGCCCTACGAGCAGTACTTC
few,TRBD1,TRBV5-4,TRBJ1-2,CASSRKKTGGGNYGYTF,TGTGCCAGCAGCCGGAAGAAAACAGGGGGCGGGAACTATGGCTACACCTTC